One sample yielded the 17 T cell receptor beta chains listed below, sequenced in a study of cytomegalovirus exposure and HLA in healthy donors. It was with 60 Vbeta and 13 Jbeta primers that the PCR ran. Sequencing was performed with immunoSEQ multiplex PCR; in TCRdb, only in-frame clones are kept and a portion is missing. The sample yields under 95,000 clones, roughly 80% seen once. Sequenced input: PBMCs. These TCRs come from a male donor in good health and CMV-seronegative.

This sequence joins TRBV7-2 and TRBJ2-7; TRBD1 is a possible D gene (6 bases). The CDR3 spans 14 residues. Trimming took off 5 bases at V and 6 bases at J, with 17 bases between the two ends. CDR1 SGHTA and CDR2 FQGNSA come from the germline V gene. The CDR3 spells CASSNSAGESEQYF. CDR3 in DNA: TGTGCCAGCAGCAATAGCGCAGGGGAGAGCGAGCAGTACTTC.

This chain links TRBV2 with TRBJ2-1; no clear D gene. The V end was cut by 6 bases, the J end by 9 bases, with 9 bases between. Germline V lookup: CDR1 SNHLY, CDR2 FYNNEI. The CDR3 contains 11 residues. The CDR3 protein is CASSASSEQFF. The CDR3 DNA is TGTGCCAGCAGCGCTAGTAGTGAGCAGTTCTTC.

Points on this clone: A read error may account for a junction end that differs from germline. The chain combines TRBV7-7 with TRBJ2-5, with 10 bases identical to TRBD2. The CDR3 is 16 amino acids. The V gene's germline CDR1 is SSHAT and CDR2 FNYEAQ (reference sequence). The CDR3: CASSLGLAGVGETQYF. Written as DNA, the CDR3 is TGTGCTAGCAGCTTAGGGCTAGCGGGAGTCGGTGAGACCCAGTACTTC.

This chain connects TRBV30 to TRBJ1-4, with 7 bases identical to TRBD1. Germline V gene data show CDR1 as GTSNPN and CDR2 as SVGIG (reference sequence). CDR3 size: 13 residues. The V segment lost 7 bases and the J segment 4 bases; nucleotides outside the gene matches: 6. The CDR3 DNA follows: TGTGCCTCTCCGGGACAGAGTAATGAAAAACTGTTTTTT. Residues: CASPGQSNEKLFF.

The V call is TRBV30, the J call TRBJ2-7, with 7 nucleotides matching TRBD2. Germline CDR1 reads GTSNPN; CDR2 reads SVGIG (reference sequence). V shed 8 bases, J shed 7 bases, and the junction held 14 bases outside the gene matches. This CDR3 region has 13 residues. The CDR3 spells CARSRGVGSEQYF. In DNA form, the CDR3 reads TGTGCCCGTTCCCGGGGGGTCGGCTCTGAGCAGTACTTC. Full variable domain (rest looked up from reference TRBV30 and TRBJ2-7): SQTIHQWPATLVQPVGSPLSLECTVEGTSNPNLYWYRQAAGRGLQLLFYSVGIGQISSEVPQNLSASRPQDRQFILSSKKLLLSDSGFYLCARSRGVGSEQYFGPGTRLTVT.

The chain is built from TRBV28 and TRBJ1-1; TRBD1 is a possible D gene (5 bases). Germline V gene data show CDR1 as MDHEN and CDR2 as SYDVKM. Deletions cut 6 bases from V and 8 bases from J, with 16 bases between. The CDR3 covers 13 residues. CDR3 loop: CASSQVQAPEAFF. CDR3 DNA: TGTGCCAGCAGCCAAGTACAGGCCCCCGAAGCTTTCTTT.

The chain links TRBV5-1 to TRBJ2-3; D may be TRBD2 (6 bases). Trimming left V 6 bases short and J 2 bases short, with 13 bases between. Germline lookup yields CDR1 SGHRS and CDR2 YFSETQ. This CDR3 has 14 amino acids. The CDR3: CASNLAGPTDTQYF. The CDR3 bases are TGCGCCAGCAATTTGGCGGGACCCACAGATACGCAGTATTTT.

This chain links TRBV19 with TRBJ2-5; 9 bases fit TRBD1. This CDR3 comprises 14 residues. The V gene's germline CDR1 is LNHDA and CDR2 SQIVND (reference sequence). With 4 bases clipped from V and 4 bases from J, the junction kept 4 bases outside the gene matches. In DNA, the CDR3 is TGTGCCAGTAGTAAGGACAGGGGTCGAGAGACCCAGTACTTC. Translation: CASSKDRGRETQYF.

This clone was seen more than once but under ten times. J is TRBJ2-5 and V is TRBV10-3, with TRBD2 matching 9 bases. This CDR3 has 15 residues. The germline gives CDR1 ENHRY, CDR2 SYGVKD. V lost 10 bases, J lost 3 bases, and 12 bases stayed unmatched. The CDR3 spells CATAPTAGGKETQYF. As DNA, the CDR3 is TGTGCCACCGCCCCCACAGCGGGAGGCAAAGAGACCCAGTACTTC.

Notes on this clone: Relative to the germline gene, one junction end is altered; a read error may explain this. This sequence joins TRBV27 and TRBJ1-2, with TRBD1 as a possible D gene (6 bases). Germline CDR1 MNHEY, CDR2 SMNVEV (reference sequence). The CDR3 is 14 amino acids. For the CDR3, the DNA is TGTGCCAGCAGCCCTATAGGGGGGGTAAATGGCTACCCCTTC. Protein: CASSPIGGVNGYPF.

V is TRBV7-3 and J is TRBJ2-1; the match to TRBD2 covers 7 bases. Germline CDR1 is SGHTA and CDR2 is FQGTGA. The CDR3 runs to 15 residues. V trimming: 2 bases; J trimming: 8 bases; junction bases outside the gene matches: 9. CDR3 region: CASSLGGAGLDEQFF. In DNA form, the CDR3 reads TGTGCCAGCAGCTTAGGGGGAGCGGGACTCGATGAGCAGTTCTTC. Complete variable domain (other parts from reference TRBV7-3 and TRBJ2-1): GAGVSQTPSNKVTEKGKYVELRCDPISGHTALYWYRQSLGQGPEFLIYFQGTGAADDSGLPNDRFFAVRPEGSVSTLKIQRTERGDSAVYLCASSLGGAGLDEQFFGPGTRLTVL.

The sample holds a few counts of this clone. J is TRBJ2-5 and V is TRBV5-1; 7 positions agree with TRBD1. This CDR3 region has 14 residues. Germline loops: CDR1 SGHRS, CDR2 YFSETQ. Trimming at V came to 0 bases and at J to 4 bases, leaving 3 bases not matched to a gene. CDR3 sequence: CASSLDRGGETQYF. The CDR3 bases are TGCGCCAGCAGCTTGGACAGGGGCGGAGAGACCCAGTACTTC.

This clone occurred once. The genes are TRBV5-1 and TRBJ2-1; 7 bases line up with TRBD2. CDR1 is SGHRS, CDR2 YFSETQ, per germline. After removal of 5 bases from V and 9 bases from J, the junction contained 8 bases not matched to a gene. CDR3 length equals 13 residues. CDR3 sequence reads: CASRLYAGVEQFF. CDR3 bases: TGCGCCAGCAGGCTCTACGCGGGAGTTGAGCAGTTCTTC.

V usage is TRBV2 and J usage is TRBJ2-1; 11 bases match TRBD2. Trimming took 5 bases from V and 5 from J; bases not matched to a gene: 17. Germline assignment: CDR1 SNHLY and CDR2 FYNNEI. The CDR3 length is 19 residues. Here the CDR3 reads CASSNWEGTSGRRDNEQFF. The CDR3 DNA reads TGTGCCAGCAGTAATTGGGAGGGGACTAGCGGCCGAAGGGACAATGAGCAGTTCTTC. Looking up the rest from reference TRBV2 and TRBJ2-1 gives the full variable domain: EPEVTQTPSHQVTQMGQEVILRCVPISNHLYFYWYRQILGQKVEFLVSFYNNEISEKSEIFDDQFSVERPDGSNFTLKIRSTKLEDSAMYFCASSNWEGTSGRRDNEQFFGPGTRLTVL.

The chain uses TRBV29-1 and TRBJ1-2, with 10 bases identical to TRBD1. J lost 7 bases, V lost 6 bases, and 14 bases had no gene match. This CDR3 region has 15 residues. The germline gives CDR1 SQVTM, CDR2 ANQGSEA. In DNA, the CDR3 is TGCAGCGTCAGCCCCCCGGGACAGGGGCGAAGTGGCTACACCTTC. Its protein product is CSVSPPGQGRSGYTF.

The CDR3 loop is CASSVGGGFPGGEQFF. The CDR3 region has the DNA TGTGCCAGCAGCGTAGGAGGGGGTTTCCCGGGGGGTGAGCAGTTCTTC. The chain recombines TRBV9 with TRBJ2-1; maybe TRBD2 (7 bases). V was clipped by 0 bases and J by 9 bases, with 19 bases between them. Germline CDR1 and CDR2: SGDLS and YYNGEE. This CDR3 region has 16 residues.

This clone was detected only a few times. This chain connects TRBV4-3 to TRBJ2-7; 8 bases agree with TRBD2. The CDR3 totals 16 residues. The germline CDR1 and CDR2 sequences are LGHNA and YSLEER. V shed 0 bases and J 3 bases; nucleotides not matched to a gene: 7. CDR3 sequence (DNA): TGCGCCAGCAGCCAAGATCTCCGGGGGGGGAACTACGAGCAGTACTTC. It specifies CASSQDLRGGNYEQYF.